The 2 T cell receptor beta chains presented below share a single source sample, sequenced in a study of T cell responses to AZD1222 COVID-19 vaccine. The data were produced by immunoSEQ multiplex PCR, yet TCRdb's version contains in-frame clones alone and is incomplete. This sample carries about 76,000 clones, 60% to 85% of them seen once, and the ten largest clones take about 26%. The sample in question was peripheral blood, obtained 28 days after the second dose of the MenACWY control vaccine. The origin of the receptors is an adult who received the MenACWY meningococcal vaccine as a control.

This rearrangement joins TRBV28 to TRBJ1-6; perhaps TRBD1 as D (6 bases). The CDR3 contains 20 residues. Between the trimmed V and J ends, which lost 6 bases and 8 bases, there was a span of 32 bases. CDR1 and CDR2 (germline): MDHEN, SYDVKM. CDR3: CASRSRPRFTGTFNDSPLHF. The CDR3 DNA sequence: TGTGCCAGCAGGTCCCGCCCACGGTTCACAGGGACTTTTAATGATTCACCCCTCCACTTT.

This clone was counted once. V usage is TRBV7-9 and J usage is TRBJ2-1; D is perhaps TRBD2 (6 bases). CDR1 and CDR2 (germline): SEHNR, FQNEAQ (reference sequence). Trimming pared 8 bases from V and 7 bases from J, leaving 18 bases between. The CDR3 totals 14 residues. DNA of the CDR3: TGTGCCAGCGAAAACAGACTAGAGGGGAATGAGCAGTTCTTC. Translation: CASENRLEGNEQFF.